Each of the 6 T cell receptor beta chains below was sequenced from the same sample in a study of blood T cell repertoires in COVID-19. Sequenced by immunoSEQ multiplex PCR; TCRdb stores in-frame clones only, minus some. The repertoire consists of 67,000 or so clones, with about 80% occurring once and the leading ten covering 28%. Sequences were obtained from peripheral blood. Every receptor here comes from a man aged 65 to 85 with acute or convalescent COVID-19.

This clone was counted between two and nine times. The V gene is TRBV6-2 or TRBV6-3, the J gene TRBJ2-6, with no clear D. The V gene's germline CDR1 is MNHEY and CDR2 SVGEGT. The CDR3 sequence is 15 residues long. V was clipped by 5 bases and J by 0 bases, with 8 bases between them. The CDR3 nucleotides are TGTGCCAGCAGTCGTTCCGGCTCTGGGGCCAACGTCCTGACTTTC. This translates into CASSRSGSGANVLTF.

The chain carries TRBV7-7 and TRBJ2-5; D not resolved. CDR1 is SSHAT, CDR2 FNYEAQ, per germline (reference sequence). The CDR3 is made up of 13 amino acids. Between the trimmed V and J ends, which lost 0 bases and 3 bases, there was a span of 5 bases. This chain's CDR3 is CASSLAQEETQYF. The CDR3 DNA sequence: TGTGCCAGCAGCTTAGCGCAGGAAGAGACCCAGTACTTC.

The V gene is TRBV18, the J gene TRBJ1-5; 9 positions match TRBD1. The CDR3 is 15 amino acids. Germline assignment: CDR1 KGHSH and CDR2 LQKENI. V shed 6 bases and J 1 base; nucleotides not matched to a gene: 4. CDR3 protein: CASSLGQGSNQPQHF. The CDR3 bases are TGTGCCAGCTCGCTGGGACAGGGAAGCAATCAGCCCCAGCATTTT. Complete variable domain (other parts from reference TRBV18 and TRBJ1-5): NAGVMQNPRHLVRRRGQEARLRCSPMKGHSHVYWYRQLPEEGLKFMVYLQKENIIDESGMPKERFSAEFPKEGPSILRIQQVVRGDSAAYFCASSLGQGSNQPQHFGDGTRLSIL.

V is TRBV7-9 and J is TRBJ2-3, with 10 bases aligning to TRBD2. The CDR3 covers 17 residues. Germline CDR1 SEHNR, CDR2 FQNEAQ (reference sequence). V shed 7 bases, J shed 5 bases, and the junction held 15 bases outside the gene matches. CDR3 sequence reads: CASTPRGLAGAGDTQYF. The CDR3, as DNA: TGTGCCAGCACCCCAAGAGGGCTAGCGGGAGCAGGAGATACGCAGTATTTT.

This clone was picked up one time. This chain connects TRBV25-1 to TRBJ2-2; possibly TRBD1 for D (6 bases). Trimming removed 1 base from V and 2 bases from J, with 11 bases in between. Germline V lookup: CDR1 MGHDK, CDR2 SYGVNS. The CDR3 has 16 residues. The CDR3 loop reads CASSEFGRGNTGELFF. Written as DNA, the CDR3 is TGTGCCAGCAGTGAATTCGGCAGGGGAAACACCGGGGAGCTGTTTTTT.

The V and J genes are TRBV7-2 and TRBJ2-1; D is possibly TRBD1 (6 bases). Germline lookup yields CDR1 SGHTA and CDR2 FQGNSA. CDR3 length: 13 residues. Deletions cut 6 bases from V and 5 bases from J, with 11 bases between. Written as DNA, the CDR3 is TGTGCCAGCAGGTACAGGGTGAACAATGAGCAGTTCTTC. Its protein product is CASRYRVNNEQFF.